The rows below give T cell receptor beta chains drawn from one sample of a study of T cells after yellow fever vaccination. TCRdb independently ran MiXCR on the 5' RACE reads; one entry per CDR3 protein. The table records 100,000 to 150,000 distinct CDR3 sequences, approximately 9% of them present only once. This specimen was CD8+ T cells sorted from PBMCs, taken on the day of the yellow fever booster vaccination. The receptors stem from a man younger than 35 who received the YFV17D yellow fever vaccine. CDR3s include the opening cysteine and the closing phenylalanine or tryptophan. A D gene is named only where the DNA matches it firmly. Some rows have no size entry. The others give once, few or many, or a class for an expanded clone.

v_gene	abundance	j_gene	d_gene	CDR3nt	CDR3aa
TRBV6-6	-	TRBJ2-7	-	TGTGCCAGCAGTTACGCGCGGGCGAGAGAGCAGTACTTC	CASSYARAREQYF
TRBV9	-	TRBJ2-3	TRBD1	TGTGCCAGCAGCGTAGAGGGGGCCACAGATACGCAGTATTTT	CASSVEGATDTQYF
TRBV7-6	-	TRBJ2-1	TRBD1	TGTGCCAGCAGCAAAGACAGGGTAGCCTACAATGAGCAGTTCTTC	CASSKDRVAYNEQFF
TRBV19	few	TRBJ1-2	-	TGTGCCAGTAGTGTCGGCTGGTATGGCTACACCTTC	CASSVGWYGYTF
TRBV9	-	TRBJ2-6	-	TGTGCCAGCAGCGACTCTGGGGCCAACGTCCTGACTTTC	CASSDSGANVLTF
TRBV27	-	TRBJ1-5	-	TGTGCCAGCAGTCCCTCAAGGGGCAATCAGCCCCAGCATTTT	CASSPSRGNQPQHF
TRBV27	few	TRBJ1-1	-	TGTGCCAGCAGTCTGAACCCGGGGTACACTGAAGCTTTCTTT	CASSLNPGYTEAFF
TRBV7-8	many	TRBJ2-5	TRBD2	TGTGCCAGCAGCTTTCCGACTAGCGGTAAAGAGACCCAGTACTTC	CASSFPTSGKETQYF
TRBV6-5	-	TRBJ1-1	-	TGTGCCAGCGCCACTGACTACAAATTAGGGACTGAAGCTTTCTTT	CASATDYKLGTEAFF
TRBV29-1	few	TRBJ2-6	-	TGCAGCGTTCAAAGCTCTGGGGCCAACGTCCTGACTTTC	CSVQSSGANVLTF
TRBV6-5	few	TRBJ1-5	-	TGTGCCAGCAGTTACTCAGGGGATCAGCCCCAGCATTTT	CASSYSGDQPQHF
TRBV5-1	few	TRBJ1-1	-	TGCGCCAGCAGCTTAAGGGATGGGGCTACTGAAGCTTTCTTT	CASSLRDGATEAFF
TRBV12-5	few	TRBJ2-7	TRBD1	TGTGCTAGTGGTTCGCCCCGGGACAGGGCCTACGAGCAGTACTTC	CASGSPRDRAYEQYF
TRBV4-3	few	TRBJ1-1	-	TGCGCCAGCAGCCAAGATTTGTTCGGGGGCACTGAAGCTTTCTTT	CASSQDLFGGTEAFF
TRBV27	-	TRBJ2-5	-	TGTGCCAGCTCTTGGGGAGGCGGACCGACATACTTC	CASSWGGGPTYF
TRBV29-1	few	TRBJ1-5	-	TGCAGCGTTGATGGGGGCTCGGGGCCCCAGCATTTT	CSVDGGSGPQHF